The clone carrying this T cell receptor (beta chain) appeared a single time. V trimming: 4 bases; J trimming: 5 bases; junction bases outside the gene matches: 16. Germline CDR1 KGHSH, CDR2 LQKENI. The CDR3 extends over 17 amino acids. This record comes from a study of T cell changes during pregnancy in multiple sclerosis. Clones were sequenced by immunoSEQ multiplex PCR, and TCRdb holds only the in-frame ones, with some missing. The profile shows roughly 50,000 clones, roughly 92% of them singletons. The clonotype originates from a female donor with multiple sclerosis, enrolled in a pregnancy study. This chain joins TRBV18 and TRBJ2-5; TRBD1 aligns across 7 bases. Sequencing was performed on CD4+ T cells from peripheral blood mononuclear cells, taken in the third trimester of pregnancy. CDR3 amino acids: CASSLDRAPAYRETQYF. CDR3 in DNA: TGTGCCAGCTCACTCGACAGGGCACCAGCTTATCGGGAGACCCAGTACTTC.